The sequence of this TCR beta chain was determined in a study of cytomegalovirus exposure and HLA in healthy donors. Study-level points and caveats: Compared with the roughly 700-donor mean, an Asian-associated ancestry cluster reportedly had fewer N-insertions, according to a later analysis. Most observed TCR sequences were rare, whereas some public TCRs were detected in many donors. Later, TCR association rates were found to vary by HLA locus, highest for DRB1 and lowest for HLA-C. For most subjects, TCR beta sequences were reported to predict HLA-A and HLA-B alleles with accuracy.

V was pared by 2 bases and J by 3 bases, with 7 bases of the junction left unmatched. Germline V CDR1 and CDR2: SGHKS, YYEKEE (reference sequence). This CDR3 comprises 16 residues. In the case of this clone: Its antigen remains unknown.

Vbeta (60) and Jbeta (13) primers were used in the PCR. Libraries were prepared by immunoSEQ multiplex PCR; TCRdb keeps only in-frame clonotypes and omits some of them. The table shows some 180,000 clones, with about three quarters occurring only once. The sample taken for sequencing was PBMCs. The rearrangement uses TRBV5-5 and TRBJ2-2; 7 bases line up with TRBD1. This sequence originates from an older woman in good health and CMV-seropositive. CDR3 in amino acids: CASSLKTGSDTGELFF. The CDR3 bases are TGTGCCAGCAGCTTAAAGACAGGGTCGGACACCGGGGAGCTGTTTTTT.